The 7 T cell receptor beta chains listed next were all sequenced from one sample in a study of blood T cell repertoires in COVID-19. Here immunoSEQ multiplex PCR was the method, and the copy in TCRdb shows in-frame clones only, minus some. The table has 80,000 to 95,000 clones, over 70% seen once. Sequenced: peripheral blood. All receptors come from a woman aged 50 to 60 with acute or convalescent COVID-19.

This clone was recorded once. The genes are TRBV6-5 and TRBJ1-1, with TRBD1 matching 7 bases. The CDR3 contains 13 residues. Germline V lookup: CDR1 MNHEY, CDR2 SVGAGI. Trimming at V came to 0 bases and at J to 11 bases, leaving 6 bases not matched to a gene. The CDR3 region is CASSYSTGNGAFF. The CDR3 nucleotides read TGTGCCAGCAGTTACTCGACAGGGAATGGTGCTTTCTTT.

The chain links TRBV6-5 to TRBJ1-1; maybe TRBD1 (5 bases). The CDR3 consists of 15 residues. With 4 bases removed from V and 1 base from J, the gap between germline ends came to 13 bases. Germline-derived CDR1 and CDR2 are MNHEY and SVGAGI. CDR3 DNA: TGTGCCAGCAGTTTGACGCGCGGGGGGAACACTGAAGCTTTCTTT. Translation gives CASSLTRGGNTEAFF.

The chain has TRBV7-9 and TRBJ1-4; unclear D gene. This CDR3 is 14 amino acids long. V was shortened by 6 bases and J by 8 bases, with 16 bases between the two germline ends. Germline V gives CDR1 SEHNR, CDR2 FQNEAQ (reference sequence). The CDR3 reads CASRVVGREEKLFF. DNA of the CDR3: TGTGCCAGCAGGGTGGTGGGGAGAGAAGAAAAACTGTTTTTT. Filled out from reference TRBV7-9 and TRBJ1-4, the complete variable domain reads DTGVSQNPRHKITKRGQNVTFRCDPISEHNRLYWYRQTLGQGPEFLTYFQNEAQLEKSRLLSDRFSAERPKGSFSTLEIQRTEQGDSAMYLCASRVVGREEKLFFGSGTQLSVL.

As DNA, the CDR3 is TGTGCCAGCAGCCCGCGCCGGGCAGGGGGGTTTGCTTTCTTT. Translated, it gives CASSPRRAGGFAFF. The rearrangement links TRBV9 to TRBJ1-1, with 7 bases that match TRBD1. The germline V gene has CDR1 SGDLS and CDR2 YYNGEE. Trimming at V came to 4 bases and at J to 11 bases, leaving 14 bases not matched to a gene. The CDR3 loop spans 14 amino acids.

The rearrangement links TRBV5-1 to TRBJ2-7; D is possibly TRBD1 (5 bases). The germline V and J ends were trimmed by 4 bases and 6 bases, with 17 bases remaining between them. Germline assignment: CDR1 SGHRS and CDR2 YFSETQ. The CDR3 consists of 14 residues. The CDR3 DNA is TGCGCCAGCAGCGACCGACAGCCCCGCAGCGAGCAGTACTTC. This sequence encodes CASSDRQPRSEQYF.

The chain carries TRBV6-5 and TRBJ1-6, with TRBD1 identical over 11 bases. The germline V gene has CDR1 MNHEY and CDR2 SVGAGI. The CDR3 covers 13 residues. Unmatched junction bases numbered 4, after V lost 10 bases and J lost 8 bases. The CDR3 is CATPGQGDSPLHF. CDR3 coding DNA: TGTGCCACCCCGGGACAGGGGGATTCACCCCTCCACTTT.

The chain couples TRBV19 to TRBJ1-1; 8 bases agree with TRBD1. Germline CDR1 reads LNHDA; CDR2 reads SQIVND (reference sequence). Germline trimming cut 6 bases from V and 0 bases from J; bases unmatched to any gene: 12. CDR3 length equals 17 residues. CDR3: CASRLLGQGRMNTEAFF. The CDR3 nucleotides read TGTGCCAGTAGGCTACTAGGACAGGGAAGAATGAACACTGAAGCTTTCTTT.